This TCR beta chain appears in the sequencing data of a study of PD-1 blockade in classical Hodgkin lymphoma. Here immunoSEQ multiplex PCR was the method, and the copy in TCRdb shows in-frame clones only, minus some. Seen here are some 64,000 clones, around 88% observed once, and the top ten hold around 12%. General study results and limits: While CD8+ TCR diversity did not rise significantly by C4D1, CD4+ TCR diversity did.

The CDR3 has 15 amino acids. V lost 3 bases to trimming and J lost 2 bases, with 12 bases between them. Germline V gene lookup returns CDR1 SGHDT and CDR2 YYEEEE. Relapse was seen in all patients after autologous stem cell transplantation, and brentuximab vedotin exposure was variable. As for this clone: Its antigen is still unknown.

The input for sequencing was peripheral blood mononuclear cells (PBMCs), taken at baseline. The sequence derives from a human donor with classical Hodgkin lymphoma. The chain employs TRBV5-6 and TRBJ1-5, with a tentative D call TRBD1 (5 bases). This CDR3 reads CASSWGIDGNQPQHF. CDR3 DNA sequence: TGTGCCAGCAGCTGGGGGATAGATGGCAATCAGCCCCAGCATTTT.